This TCR beta chain was sequenced for a study of T cell repertoires in cytomegalovirus infection. Study-level information: CMV infection and matching HLA type were both indicated by public TCR beta signatures.

TCRdb re-derived calls from the reads in MiXCR, one entry per CDR3 protein. The sample holds 200,000 to 300,000 distinct CDR3 sequences; 12% to 15% are singletons and the top ten take around 8.1%. This clonotype was seen many times. The CDR3 runs to 16 residues. V gave up 0 bases and J gave up 5 bases, with 17 bases separating them. Germline V gives CDR1 MGHRA, CDR2 YSYEKL. This sequence was found in a human donor in good health (CMV status not recorded). Some clones in this sample may be carry-over from other donors' samples. The V gene is TRBV4-1, the J gene TRBJ2-7, with D uncertain. Sequencing was performed on PBMCs. The CDR3 here is CASSQDHENPRDEQYF. CDR3 bases: TGCGCCAGCAGCCAAGATCACGAGAACCCTCGGGACGAGCAGTACTTC.